A single sample is the source of the 16 T cell receptor beta chains below, sequenced in a study of blood T cell repertoires in COVID-19 (dated by TCRdb to 2020 to 2022). Library method: the immunoSEQ multiplex PCR assay. In its TCRdb copy, this immuneACCESS table keeps in-frame sequences only and misses some clones. Where compared with another copy, unresolved V genes explain less than half of these, and the others have no known cause. The sample table shows some 140,000 clones, and 65% to 80% are seen once. Approximately 14% of the sample belongs to the ten largest clones. The material sequenced was peripheral blood. The receptors come from a man older than 75 with acute or convalescent COVID-19.

The chain employs TRBV3-1 (or the pseudogene TRBV3-2) and TRBJ2-7; D remains ambiguous. This CDR3 contains 12 residues. Between the trimmed V and J ends, which lost 7 bases and 7 bases, there was a span of 14 bases. Germline CDR1 reads LGHDT; CDR2 reads YNNKEL (reference sequence). CDR3 amino acids: CASMGRRSEQYF. CDR3 nucleotides: TGTGCCAGCATGGGCCGCCGCAGTGAGCAGTACTTC.

V gene TRBV3-1 (or the pseudogene TRBV3-2) combines with J gene TRBJ1-1; a possible D gene is TRBD1 (5 bases). The germline V and J ends were trimmed by 4 bases and 4 bases, with 13 bases remaining between them. There are 14 residues in the CDR3. Germline V gene data show CDR1 as LGHDT and CDR2 as YNNKEL (reference sequence). CDR3 loop: CASSLRGGSTEAFF. The CDR3 DNA sequence: TGTGCCAGCAGCCTCCGGGGGGGGTCCACTGAAGCTTTCTTT.

V is TRBV6-4 and J is TRBJ1-1; 9 bases are a match to TRBD1. The CDR3 has 15 residues. Unmatched junction bases numbered 7, after V lost 7 bases and J lost 1 base. CDR1 and CDR2 from the germline V gene are MRHNA and SNTAGT. The CDR3 DNA reads as TGTGCCAGCACTAGGACAGGGGAGGGGAACACTGAAGCTTTCTTT. Protein: CASTRTGEGNTEAFF.

The CDR3 DNA follows: TGTGCCAGCAGCCAAGATATGGGGACAGGGGCCGGCTACACCTTC. Amino acids: CASSQDMGTGAGYTF. The chain employs TRBV14 and TRBJ1-2; TRBD1 agrees at 10 bases. V lost 0 bases and J lost 8; bases outside the gene matches: 6. The CDR3 is 15 residues long. The germline V gene has CDR1 SGHDN and CDR2 FVKESK.

This rearrangement joins TRBV19 to TRBJ1-6; weak D call: TRBD1 (5 bases). The germline CDR1 and CDR2 sequences are LNHDA and SQIVND (reference sequence). V lost 3 bases, J lost 6 bases, and 15 bases lay in between. The CDR3 sequence is 16 residues long. The CDR3 here is CASSILSTDSNSPLHF. The CDR3 nucleotides read TGTGCCAGTAGTATCCTTTCGACAGACAGTAATTCACCCCTCCACTTT.

The chain uses TRBV18 and TRBJ2-5; tentative D call: TRBD1 (8 bases). The V gene's germline CDR1 is KGHSH and CDR2 LQKENI. Trimming removed 10 bases from V and 1 base from J, with 19 bases in between. This CDR3 comprises 15 residues. The CDR3 loop reads CATHRGGTRQETQYF. The CDR3 region has the DNA TGTGCCACCCACAGGGGGGGGACACGCCAAGAGACCCAGTACTTC.

The V gene is TRBV9, the J gene TRBJ2-2; TRBD2 is a possible D gene (5 bases). This CDR3 is built from 15 residues. Germline loops: CDR1 SGDLS, CDR2 YYNGEE. The V end was cut by 3 bases, the J end by 4 bases, with 13 bases between. CDR3 loop: CASSAGVSTTGELFF. In DNA form, the CDR3 reads TGTGCCAGCAGCGCCGGGGTCTCGACCACCGGGGAGCTGTTTTTT. The entire variable domain, with the rest obtained from reference TRBV9 and TRBJ2-2, is as follows: DSGVTQTPKHLITATGQRVTLRCSPRSGDLSVYWYQQSLDQGLQFLIQYYNGEERAKGNILERFSAQQFPDLHSELNLSSLELGDSALYFCASSAGVSTTGELFFGEGSRLTVL.

This chain connects TRBV27 to TRBJ1-5; 9 bases are shared with TRBD1. The V gene end was trimmed by 5 bases and the J gene end by 6 bases; junction bases not matched to a gene: 8. The germline V gene encodes CDR1 MNHEY and CDR2 SMNVEV (reference sequence). The CDR3 runs 15 residues. The CDR3 is CASSPWDRASQPQHF. CDR3 DNA: TGTGCCAGCAGTCCCTGGGACAGGGCCAGTCAGCCCCAGCATTTT.

This clone was picked up a small number of times. The chain combines TRBV7-8 with TRBJ2-2; D is perhaps TRBD2 (6 bases). Trimming removed 2 bases at V and 0 bases at J, with 16 bases between. The CDR3 extends over 18 amino acids. The germline V gene encodes CDR1 SGHVS and CDR2 FQNEAQ. This CDR3 is CASSLRWGGVPNTGELFF. DNA of the CDR3: TGTGCCAGCAGCTTACGGTGGGGCGGGGTGCCGAACACCGGGGAGCTGTTTTTT.

The rearrangement links TRBV7-9 to TRBJ1-6; TRBD1 aligns across 10 bases. The germline V gene encodes CDR1 SEHNR and CDR2 FQNEAQ (reference sequence). V lost 5 bases, J lost 7 bases, and 2 bases stayed unmatched. This CDR3 comprises 14 residues. The CDR3 here is CASSPGQGNSPLHF. In DNA, the CDR3 is TGTGCCAGCAGCCCGGGACAGGGGAATTCACCCCTCCACTTT.

V and J are TRBV4-3 and TRBJ2-2, with a weak D call TRBD1 (7 bases). V lost 1 base, J lost 6 bases, and 15 bases lay in between. The CDR3 length is 16 residues. Germline V gene data show CDR1 as LGHNA and CDR2 as YSLEER. CDR3 sequence reads: CASSQVWRRGAGELFF. The CDR3 DNA is TGCGCCAGCAGCCAAGTTTGGCGCAGGGGGGCCGGGGAGCTGTTTTTT.

This clone was detected a few times. The J gene is TRBJ1-5, the V gene TRBV2; D is undetermined. This CDR3 comprises 15 residues. CDR1 and CDR2 from the germline V gene are SNHLY and FYNNEI. V lost 6 bases and J 4 bases, leaving 16 bases between the germline ends. The CDR3 is CASREQKSSNQPQHF. DNA of the CDR3: TGTGCCAGCAGGGAACAGAAATCCTCTAATCAGCCCCAGCATTTT.

The chain has TRBV27 and TRBJ2-3; D ambiguous. The CDR3 covers 18 residues. Germline CDR1 is MNHEY and CDR2 is SMNVEV (reference sequence). V lost 2 bases and J lost 2, with 20 bases in between. CDR3 region: CASSLTRFGGAITDTQYF. The CDR3 DNA follows: TGTGCCAGCAGTTTAACCCGATTCGGCGGAGCTATCACAGATACGCAGTATTTT.

This clone was observed a single time. The chain combines TRBV29-1 with TRBJ2-2, with D possibly being TRBD2 (6 bases). The CDR3 consists of 19 residues. Germline CDR1 and CDR2: SQVTM and ANQGSEA. V lost 6 bases and J lost 5, with 31 bases in between. CDR3 loop: CSVPPREKGIFVRTGELFF. CDR3 coding DNA: TGCAGCGTCCCCCCCCGGGAGAAAGGGATCTTTGTCAGGACCGGGGAGCTGTTTTTT.

This chain links TRBV5-1 with TRBJ2-3; no clear D gene. The CDR3 contains 13 residues. V shed 0 bases and J shed 5 bases, with 7 bases lying between them. CDR1 is SGHRS, CDR2 YFSETQ, per germline. CDR3: CASSLASLDTQYF. The CDR3 DNA reads as TGCGCCAGCAGCTTGGCCTCGTTAGATACGCAGTATTTT. The variable domain in full, with the rest retrieved from reference TRBV5-1 and TRBJ2-3, is KAGVTQTPRYLIKTRGQQVTLSCSPISGHRSVSWYQQTPGQGLQFLFEYFSETQRNKGNFPGRFSGRQFSNSRSEMNVSTLELGDSALYLCASSLASLDTQYFGPGTRLTVL.

This clone has a single count. V and J are TRBV11-2 and TRBJ2-2; TRBD2 aligns across 7 bases. The ends lost 5 bases at V and 5 bases at J; junction bases unmatched: 5. From germline, CDR1 is SGHAT and CDR2 FQNNGV. The length of the CDR3 is 14 residues. The chain's CDR3 is CASSPGGGTGELFF. The CDR3 DNA reads TGTGCCAGCAGCCCGGGGGGTGGGACCGGGGAGCTGTTTTTT. Full variable domain (missing parts from reference TRBV11-2 and TRBJ2-2): EAGVAQSPRYKIIEKRQSVAFWCNPISGHATLYWYQQILGQGPKLLIQFQNNGVVDDSQLPKDRFSAERLKGVDSTLKIQPAKLEDSAVYLCASSPGGGTGELFFGEGSRLTVL.